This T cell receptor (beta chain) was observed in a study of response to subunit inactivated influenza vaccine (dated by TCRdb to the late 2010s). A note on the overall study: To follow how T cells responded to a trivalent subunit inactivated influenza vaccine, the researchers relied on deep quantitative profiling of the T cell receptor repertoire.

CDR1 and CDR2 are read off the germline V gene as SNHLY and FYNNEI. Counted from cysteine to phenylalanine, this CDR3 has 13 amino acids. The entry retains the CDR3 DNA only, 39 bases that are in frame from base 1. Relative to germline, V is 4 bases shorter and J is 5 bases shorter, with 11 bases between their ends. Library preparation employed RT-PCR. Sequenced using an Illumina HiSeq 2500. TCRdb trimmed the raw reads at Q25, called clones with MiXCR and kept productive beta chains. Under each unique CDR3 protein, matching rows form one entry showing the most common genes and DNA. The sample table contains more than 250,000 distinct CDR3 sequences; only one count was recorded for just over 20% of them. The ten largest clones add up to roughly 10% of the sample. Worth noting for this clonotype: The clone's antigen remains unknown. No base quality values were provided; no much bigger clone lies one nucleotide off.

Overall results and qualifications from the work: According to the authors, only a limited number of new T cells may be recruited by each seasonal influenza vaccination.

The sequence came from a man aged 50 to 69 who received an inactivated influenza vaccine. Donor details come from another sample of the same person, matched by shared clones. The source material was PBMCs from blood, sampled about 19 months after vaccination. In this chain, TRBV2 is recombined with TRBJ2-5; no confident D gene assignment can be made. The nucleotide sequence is TGTGCCAGCAGTGCCGACCTTATGGAGACCCAGTACTTC. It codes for CASSADLMETQYF.